The TCR beta chain described here comes from a study of T cells after posttransplantation cyclophosphamide. The table lists this clone with many counts. Its target is unknown. Only in-frame clones appear in the TCRdb table, and some are missing; sequencing was by immunoSEQ multiplex PCR. The repertoire consists of around 25,000 clones, none detected only once. CDR3 length equals 15 residues. The V gene's germline CDR1 is KGHSH and CDR2 LQKENI. V lost 3 bases and J lost 2; bases outside the gene matches: 6. Whole-study findings and limits: Donor-recipient repertoire similarity was low at 1-2 months, rising over year one. Recipient CMV seropositivity and CMV reactivation strongly tracked TRB clonality. TRB overlap between skin or GI tissue T cells and blood was limited.

Sequencing used PBMCs. This chain joins TRBV18 and TRBJ2-7; 8 nucleotides line up with TRBD1. This TCR came from a woman in her sixties in good health, CMV-negative, and a related stem cell transplant donor. In nucleotides, the CDR3 is TGTGCCAGCTCACCCCTACCGGGACAGGCCTACGAGCAGTACGTC. It specifies CASSPLPGQAYEQYV.